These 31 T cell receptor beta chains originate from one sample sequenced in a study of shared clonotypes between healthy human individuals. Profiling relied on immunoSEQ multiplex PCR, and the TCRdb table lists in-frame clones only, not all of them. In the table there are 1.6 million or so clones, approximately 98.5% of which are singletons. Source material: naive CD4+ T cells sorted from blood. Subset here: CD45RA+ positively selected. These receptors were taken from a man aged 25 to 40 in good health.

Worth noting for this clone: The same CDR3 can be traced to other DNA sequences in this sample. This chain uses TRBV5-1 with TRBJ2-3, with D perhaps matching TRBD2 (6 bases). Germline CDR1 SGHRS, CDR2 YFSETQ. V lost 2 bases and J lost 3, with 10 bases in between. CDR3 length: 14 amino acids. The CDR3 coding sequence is TGCGCCAGCAGCTTAAATGGGGGGACAGATACGCAGTATTTT. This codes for CASSLNGGTDTQYF.

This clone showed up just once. This CDR3 reads CASSQAVGASGRLAVNTGELFF. The DNA of the CDR3 is TGTGCCAGCAGCCAAGCAGTTGGGGCTAGCGGGAGATTAGCCGTGAACACCGGGGAGCTGTTTTTT. This sequence joins TRBV14 and TRBJ2-2; 10 nucleotides align to TRBD2. V shed 1 base and J 1 base; nucleotides not matched to a gene: 18. The length of the CDR3 is 22 residues. Germline V CDR1 and CDR2: SGHDN, FVKESK.

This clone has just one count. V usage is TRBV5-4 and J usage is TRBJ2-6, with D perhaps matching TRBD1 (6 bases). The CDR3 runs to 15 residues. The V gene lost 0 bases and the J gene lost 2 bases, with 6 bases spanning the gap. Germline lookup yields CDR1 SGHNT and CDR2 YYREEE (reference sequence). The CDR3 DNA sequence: TGTGCCAGCAGCTTGGGGGGGCCTGGGGCCAACGTCCTGACTTTC. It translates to CASSLGGPGANVLTF.

CDR3 residues: CASSYSRADTIYF. For the CDR3, the DNA is TGTGCCAGCAGTTACTCGAGGGCCGACACCATATATTTT. This chain links TRBV6-6 with TRBJ1-3; D is ambiguous. CDR3 size: 13 residues. Trimming pared 0 bases from V and 8 bases from J, leaving 8 bases between. Germline loops: CDR1 MNHNY, CDR2 SVGAGI (reference sequence).

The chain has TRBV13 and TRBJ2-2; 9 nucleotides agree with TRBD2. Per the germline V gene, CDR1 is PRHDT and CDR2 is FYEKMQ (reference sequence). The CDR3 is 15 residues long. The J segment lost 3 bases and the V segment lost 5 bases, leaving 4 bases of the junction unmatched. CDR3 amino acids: CASSRLAEHTGELFF. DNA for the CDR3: TGTGCCAGCAGCAGACTAGCGGAGCACACCGGGGAGCTGTTTTTT.

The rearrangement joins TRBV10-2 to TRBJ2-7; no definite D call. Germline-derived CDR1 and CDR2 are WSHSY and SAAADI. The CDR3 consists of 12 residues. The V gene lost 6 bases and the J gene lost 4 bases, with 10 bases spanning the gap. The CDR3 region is CASSATRYEQYF. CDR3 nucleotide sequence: TGCGCCAGCAGCGCCACCCGTTACGAGCAGTACTTC.

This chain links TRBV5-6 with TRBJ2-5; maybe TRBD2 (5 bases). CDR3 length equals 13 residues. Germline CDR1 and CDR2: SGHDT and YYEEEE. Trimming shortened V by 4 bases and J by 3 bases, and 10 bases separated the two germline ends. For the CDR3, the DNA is TGTGCCAGCAGCCCGACGCGGGAAGAGACCCAGTACTTC. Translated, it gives CASSPTREETQYF.

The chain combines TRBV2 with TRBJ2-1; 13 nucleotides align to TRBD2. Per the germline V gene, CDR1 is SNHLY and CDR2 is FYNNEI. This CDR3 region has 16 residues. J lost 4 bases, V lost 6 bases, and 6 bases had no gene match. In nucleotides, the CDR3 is TGTGCCAGCAGCCCAAGACTAGCGGGAGGTTACAATGAGCAGTTCTTC. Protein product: CASSPRLAGGYNEQFF. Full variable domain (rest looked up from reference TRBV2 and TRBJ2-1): EPEVTQTPSHQVTQMGQEVILRCVPISNHLYFYWYRQILGQKVEFLVSFYNNEISEKSEIFDDQFSVERPDGSNFTLKIRSTKLEDSAMYFCASSPRLAGGYNEQFFGPGTRLTVL.

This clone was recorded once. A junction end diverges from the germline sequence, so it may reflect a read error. CDR3 bases: TGTGCTAGCAGCCTCGAATTAGCGGGAGCCGGGGAGCTGTTTTTT. Amino acids: CASSLELAGAGELFF. The J gene is TRBJ2-2, the V gene TRBV7-7; 9 bases match TRBD2. The CDR3 loop spans 15 amino acids. Germline CDR1 is SSHAT and CDR2 is FNYEAQ (reference sequence).

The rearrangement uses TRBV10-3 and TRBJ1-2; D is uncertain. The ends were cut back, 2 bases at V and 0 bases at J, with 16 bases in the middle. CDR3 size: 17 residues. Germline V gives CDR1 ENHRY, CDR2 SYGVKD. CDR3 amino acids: CAISESGPTTANYGYTF. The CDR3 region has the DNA TGTGCCATCAGTGAGAGCGGGCCGACAACAGCTAACTATGGCTACACCTTC.

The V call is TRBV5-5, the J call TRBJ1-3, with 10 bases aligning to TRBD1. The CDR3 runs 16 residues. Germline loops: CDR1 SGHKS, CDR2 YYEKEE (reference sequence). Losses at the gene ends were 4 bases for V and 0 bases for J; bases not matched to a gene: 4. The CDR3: CASSRDRGFSGNTIYF. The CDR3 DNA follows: TGTGCCAGCAGCAGGGACAGGGGTTTCTCTGGAAACACCATATATTTT.

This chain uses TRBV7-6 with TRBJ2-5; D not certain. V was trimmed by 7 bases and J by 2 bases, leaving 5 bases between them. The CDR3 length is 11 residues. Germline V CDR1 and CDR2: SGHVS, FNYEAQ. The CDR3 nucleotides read TGTGCCAGCACCGTACAAGAGACCCAGTACTTC. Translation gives CASTVQETQYF.

The CDR3 is CASSVNGERVYEQYF. As DNA, the CDR3 is TGTGCCAGCAGCGTAAATGGGGAAAGGGTTTACGAGCAGTACTTC. The gene calls are TRBV9 and TRBJ2-7; D uncertain. Germline V CDR1 and CDR2: SGDLS, YYNGEE. The V end was cut by 1 base, the J end by 4 bases, with 15 bases between. The CDR3 is 15 residues long.

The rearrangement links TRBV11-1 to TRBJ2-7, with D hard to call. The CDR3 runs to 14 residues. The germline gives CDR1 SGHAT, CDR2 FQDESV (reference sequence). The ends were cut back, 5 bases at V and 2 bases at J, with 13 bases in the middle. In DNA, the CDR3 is TGTGCCAGCAGCCCCCCCGGACCCACCTACGAGCAGTACTTC. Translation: CASSPPGPTYEQYF.

As DNA, the CDR3 is TGTGCCAGCAGCGAACGTCTGACCGCGACGGGAAACACCATATATTTT. Translation gives CASSERLTATGNTIYF. The V gene is TRBV7-8, the J gene TRBJ1-3; D is unclear. The CDR3 has 16 residues. The germline V gene has CDR1 SGHVS and CDR2 FQNEAQ. Trimming removed 5 bases from V and 4 bases from J, with 18 bases in between.

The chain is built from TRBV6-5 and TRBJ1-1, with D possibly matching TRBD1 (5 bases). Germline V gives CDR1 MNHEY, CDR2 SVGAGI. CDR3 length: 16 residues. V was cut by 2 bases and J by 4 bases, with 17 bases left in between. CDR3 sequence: CASSYPLGGGLTEAFF. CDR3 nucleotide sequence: TGTGCCAGCAGTTACCCCCTCGGTGGGGGTCTCACTGAAGCTTTCTTT.

The CDR3 DNA follows: TGTGCCAGCACCAGGACAGACTACGAGCAGTACTTC. This encodes CASTRTDYEQYF. This sequence joins TRBV2 and TRBJ2-7; TRBD1 might be the D (6 bases). The CDR3 length is 12 residues. Looked up from germline, CDR1 is SNHLY and CDR2 is FYNNEI. The V and J ends lost 7 bases and 3 bases respectively, with 10 bases between them.

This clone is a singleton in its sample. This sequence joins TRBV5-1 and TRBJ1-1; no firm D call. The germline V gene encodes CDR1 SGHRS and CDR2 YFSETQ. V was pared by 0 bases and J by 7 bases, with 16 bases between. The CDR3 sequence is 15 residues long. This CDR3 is CASSLGGTEKGEAFF. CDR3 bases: TGCGCCAGCAGCTTGGGAGGAACGGAGAAGGGTGAAGCTTTCTTT.

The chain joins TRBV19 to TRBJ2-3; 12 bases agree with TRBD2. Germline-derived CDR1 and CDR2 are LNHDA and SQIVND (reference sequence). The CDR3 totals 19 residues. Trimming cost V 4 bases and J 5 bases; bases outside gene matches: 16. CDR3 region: CASSTRKGLAGLSQDTQYF. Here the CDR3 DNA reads TGTGCCAGTAGTACGCGTAAGGGACTAGCGGGTCTGTCGCAAGATACGCAGTATTTT.

In nucleotides, the CDR3 is TGTGCCAGCCGCCGGACCGGGACTAGCCTCACCTCCTACAATGAGCAGTTCTTC. It codes for CASRRTGTSLTSYNEQFF. This chain links TRBV7-2 with TRBJ2-1, with 9 bases lining up with TRBD2. Looked up from germline, CDR1 is SGHTA and CDR2 is FQGNSA. V trimming: 8 bases; J trimming: 0 bases; junction bases outside the gene matches: 14. The CDR3 consists of 18 residues.

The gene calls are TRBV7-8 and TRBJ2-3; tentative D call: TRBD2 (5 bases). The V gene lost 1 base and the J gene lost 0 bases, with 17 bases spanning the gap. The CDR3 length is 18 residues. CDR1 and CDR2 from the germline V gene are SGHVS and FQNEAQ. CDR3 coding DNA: TGTGCCAGCAGCTTAGTTGCACGGCGGGTTTCTAGCACAGATACGCAGTATTTT. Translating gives CASSLVARRVSSTDTQYF.

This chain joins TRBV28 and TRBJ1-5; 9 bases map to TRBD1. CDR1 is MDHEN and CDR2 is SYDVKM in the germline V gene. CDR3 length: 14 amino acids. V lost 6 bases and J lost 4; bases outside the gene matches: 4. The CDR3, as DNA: TGTGCCAGCAGGGAAGACAGGGGGAATCAGCCCCAGCATTTT. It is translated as CASREDRGNQPQHF.

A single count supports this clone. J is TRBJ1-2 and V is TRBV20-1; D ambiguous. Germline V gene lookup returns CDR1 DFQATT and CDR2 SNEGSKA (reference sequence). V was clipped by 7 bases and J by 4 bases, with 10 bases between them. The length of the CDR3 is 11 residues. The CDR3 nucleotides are TGCAGTGTAGGGTTGGGCTATGGCTACACCTTC. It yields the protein CSVGLGYGYTF.

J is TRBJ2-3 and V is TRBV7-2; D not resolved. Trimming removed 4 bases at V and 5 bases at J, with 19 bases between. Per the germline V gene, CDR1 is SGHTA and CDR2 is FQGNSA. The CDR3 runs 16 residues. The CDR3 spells CASSSGVYGSRDTQYF. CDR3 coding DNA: TGTGCCAGCAGCTCAGGTGTATATGGATCGCGAGATACGCAGTATTTT.

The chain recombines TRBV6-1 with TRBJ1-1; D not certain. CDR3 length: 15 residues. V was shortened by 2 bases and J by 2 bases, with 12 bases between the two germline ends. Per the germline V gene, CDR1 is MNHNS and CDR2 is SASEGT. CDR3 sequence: CASSEKVQSNTEAFF. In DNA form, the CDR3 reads TGTGCCAGCAGTGAAAAAGTACAGTCTAACACTGAAGCTTTCTTT.

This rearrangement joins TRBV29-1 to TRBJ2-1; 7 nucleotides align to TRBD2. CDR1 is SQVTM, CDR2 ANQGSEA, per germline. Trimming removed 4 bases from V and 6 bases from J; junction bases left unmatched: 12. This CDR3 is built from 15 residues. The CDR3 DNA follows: TGCAGCGTTGTATGGGGGACTATGGTAGTCAATGAGCAGTTCTTC. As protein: CSVVWGTMVVNEQFF.

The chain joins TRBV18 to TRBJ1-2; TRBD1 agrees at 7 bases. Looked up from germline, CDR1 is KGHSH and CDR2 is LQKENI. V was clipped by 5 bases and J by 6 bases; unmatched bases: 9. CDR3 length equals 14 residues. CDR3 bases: TGTGCCAGCTCAAGTACAGGGGCCCCCCATGGCTACACCTTC. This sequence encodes CASSSTGAPHGYTF.

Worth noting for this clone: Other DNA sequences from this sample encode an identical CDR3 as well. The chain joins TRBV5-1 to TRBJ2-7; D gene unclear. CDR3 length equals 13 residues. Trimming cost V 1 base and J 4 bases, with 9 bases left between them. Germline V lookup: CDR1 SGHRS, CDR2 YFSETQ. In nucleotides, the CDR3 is TGCGCCAGCAGCTTGAAAGCGAGTTACGAGCAGTACTTC. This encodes CASSLKASYEQYF.

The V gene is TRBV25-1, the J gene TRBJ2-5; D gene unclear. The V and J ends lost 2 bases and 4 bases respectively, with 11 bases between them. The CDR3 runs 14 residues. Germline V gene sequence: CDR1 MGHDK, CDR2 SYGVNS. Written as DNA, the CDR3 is TGTGCCAGCAGTGAAACCAGACCCGCAGAGACCCAGTACTTC. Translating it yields CASSETRPAETQYF.

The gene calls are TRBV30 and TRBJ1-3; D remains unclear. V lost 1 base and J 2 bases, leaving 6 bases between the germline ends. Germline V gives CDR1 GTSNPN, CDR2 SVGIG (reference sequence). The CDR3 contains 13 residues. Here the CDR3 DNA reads TGTGCCTGGAGTGCCGTGGCTGGAAACACCATATATTTT. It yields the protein CAWSAVAGNTIYF.

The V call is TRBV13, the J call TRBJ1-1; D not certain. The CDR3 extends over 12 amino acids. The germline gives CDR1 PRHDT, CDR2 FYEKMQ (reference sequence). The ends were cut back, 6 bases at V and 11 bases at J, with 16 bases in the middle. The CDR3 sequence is CASRYDLGAAFF. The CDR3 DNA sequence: TGTGCCAGCAGGTATGATCTAGGTGCGGCTTTCTTT.